What follows describes a single TCR beta chain. J was trimmed by 2 bases and V by 6 bases; bases with no gene match: 7. The CDR3 is made up of 15 amino acids. The germline CDR1 and CDR2 sequences are MNHEY and SVGAGI. TCRdb keeps only in-frame clones here, not all; method: immunoSEQ multiplex PCR. The sample contains around 130,000 clones, less than 85% of which appear only once. This entry comes from a study of blood T cell repertoires in COVID-19. Input material: peripheral blood. The receptor comes from a woman aged 55-69 years with acute or convalescent COVID-19. The J gene is TRBJ1-2, the V gene TRBV6-5, with 9 bases that match TRBD1. The CDR3 sequence: CASRVLTGGNYGYTF. The DNA for the CDR3 is TGTGCCAGCAGGGTATTAACAGGGGGCAACTATGGCTACACCTTC.